What follows is one T cell receptor beta chain and its context. Its specificity is unknown. The data were produced by immunoSEQ multiplex PCR, yet TCRdb's version contains in-frame clones alone and is incomplete. Among approximately 67,000 clones listed, approximately 82% were seen once. This record belongs to a study of radiotherapy plus CTLA-4 blockade in lung cancer. Findings of the study overall: TCR clones of tumor origin grew in blood after radiotherapy plus ipilimumab.

Germline V lookup: CDR1 SGDLS, CDR2 YYNGEE. This CDR3 comprises 14 residues. J was trimmed by 5 bases and V by 6 bases; bases with no gene match: 6. This sequence originates from a human donor with non-small cell lung cancer who had a partial response to radiotherapy plus ipilimumab. The chain joins TRBV9 to TRBJ2-7, with 12 bases matching TRBD2. Sequenced material: peripheral blood, taken from a patient treated with radiotherapy plus ipilimumab. Here the CDR3 reads CASTRGLAGNEQYF. Here the CDR3 DNA reads TGTGCCAGCACCCGAGGACTAGCGGGAAACGAGCAGTACTTC.